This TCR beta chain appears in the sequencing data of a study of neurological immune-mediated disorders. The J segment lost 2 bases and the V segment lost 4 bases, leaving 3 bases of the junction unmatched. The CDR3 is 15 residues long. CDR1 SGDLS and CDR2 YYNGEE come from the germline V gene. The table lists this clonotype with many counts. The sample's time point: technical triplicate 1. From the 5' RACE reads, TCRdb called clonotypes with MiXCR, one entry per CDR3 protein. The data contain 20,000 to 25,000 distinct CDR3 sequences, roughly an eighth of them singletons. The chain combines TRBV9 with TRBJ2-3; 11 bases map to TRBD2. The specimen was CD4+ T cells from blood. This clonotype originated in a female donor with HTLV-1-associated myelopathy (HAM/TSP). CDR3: CASSPGLADTDTQYF. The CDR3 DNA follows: TGTGCCAGCAGCCCGGGACTAGCGGACACAGATACGCAGTATTTT.